A selection of T cell receptor beta chains follows, all from one sample in a study of T cell repertoires in cytomegalovirus infection. These receptors are not linked to any known antigen. In TCRdb, the reads were re-called with MiXCR into one record per CDR3 protein. The sample has hundreds of thousands of distinct CDR3 sequences; roughly a third are singletons. The source was cultured PBMCs, collected from culture after CMV antigen stimulation. The receptor source for this set is a human donor in good health (CMV status not recorded). Some clones in this sample may be carry-over from other donors' samples. CDR3s include the opening cysteine and the closing phenylalanine or tryptophan. The D gene is left open where the match is weak. The size of a clone is reported for some rows only, either as once, few or many, or as a class for expanded clones.

D gene: TRBD2
J gene: TRBJ2-2
V gene: TRBV7-2
clone size: many
CDR3 protein: CASSLSGRRIGELFF
CDR3 DNA: TGTGCCAGCAGCTTAAGCGGGAGGCGAATCGGGGAGCTGTTTTTT

D gene: NA
J gene: TRBJ1-5
V gene: TRBV12-3/TRBV12-4
clone size: once
CDR3 protein: CASSFFWGLNQPQHF
CDR3 DNA: TGTGCCAGCAGTTTCTTTTGGGGACTCAATCAGCCCCAGCATTTT

D gene: NA
J gene: TRBJ1-4
V gene: TRBV19
clone size: NA
CDR3 protein: CASSRGRGGNEKLFF
CDR3 DNA: TGTGCCAGTAGTAGAGGTCGAGGGGGTAATGAAAAACTGTTTTTT

D gene: NA
J gene: TRBJ2-3
V gene: TRBV19
clone size: NA
CDR3 protein: CASSIDGFTDTQYF
CDR3 DNA: TGTGCCAGTAGTATAGACGGGTTCACAGATACGCAGTATTTT

D gene: NA
J gene: TRBJ1-1
V gene: TRBV7-8
clone size: NA
CDR3 protein: CASSDYVAEAFF
CDR3 DNA: TGTGCCAGCAGCGACTATGTGGCTGAAGCTTTCTTT

D gene: TRBD1
J gene: TRBJ2-5
V gene: TRBV7-6
clone size: NA
CDR3 protein: CASSLAPGQGRGQETQYF
CDR3 DNA: TGTGCCAGCAGCTTAGCGCCGGGACAGGGGAGGGGGCAAGAGACCCAGTACTTC

D gene: NA
J gene: TRBJ2-3
V gene: TRBV18
clone size: NA
CDR3 protein: CASSPKVSDTQYF
CDR3 DNA: TGTGCCAGCTCACCCAAAGTCTCAGATACGCAGTATTTT

D gene: NA
J gene: TRBJ2-2
V gene: TRBV7-2
clone size: many
CDR3 protein: CASSFSTNTGELFF
CDR3 DNA: TGTGCCAGCAGCTTCAGCACGAACACCGGGGAGCTGTTTTTT

D gene: NA
J gene: TRBJ2-7
V gene: TRBV5-6
clone size: NA
CDR3 protein: CASSLAIGGGLYEQYF
CDR3 DNA: TGTGCCAGCAGCTTGGCTATCGGGGGCGGATTGTACGAGCAGTACTTC

D gene: NA
J gene: TRBJ2-2
V gene: TRBV11-2
clone size: NA
CDR3 protein: CASSSLGRVQGNTGELFF
CDR3 DNA: TGTGCCAGCAGCTCATTGGGAAGGGTGCAGGGGAACACCGGGGAGCTGTTTTTT

D gene: NA
J gene: TRBJ1-6
V gene: TRBV28
clone size: NA
CDR3 protein: CASSFYNNSPLHF
CDR3 DNA: TGTGCCAGCAGTTTTTACAATAATTCACCCCTCCACTTT

D gene: NA
J gene: TRBJ2-3
V gene: TRBV7-2
clone size: many
CDR3 protein: CASSSRGSTDTQYF
CDR3 DNA: TGTGCCAGCAGCTCCAGGGGAAGCACAGATACGCAGTATTTT

D gene: TRBD1
J gene: TRBJ2-3
V gene: TRBV7-8
clone size: few
CDR3 protein: CASSPEGGSGDTQYF
CDR3 DNA: TGTGCCAGCAGCCCCGAAGGGGGCTCGGGAGATACGCAGTATTTT

D gene: TRBD2
J gene: TRBJ2-7
V gene: TRBV7-2
clone size: few
CDR3 protein: CASSRANYGTSGPYEQYF
CDR3 DNA: TGTGCCAGCAGCCGGGCCAACTACGGGACTAGCGGCCCCTACGAGCAGTACTTC

D gene: TRBD1
J gene: TRBJ2-5
V gene: TRBV7-8
clone size: NA
CDR3 protein: CASSRRQGQYQETQYF
CDR3 DNA: TGTGCCAGCAGCCGTCGACAGGGCCAGTACCAAGAGACCCAGTACTTC

D gene: NA
J gene: TRBJ1-1
V gene: TRBV28
clone size: NA
CDR3 protein: CASHDGLGGANTEAFF
CDR3 DNA: TGTGCCAGCCATGATGGCCTGGGTGGGGCGAACACTGAAGCTTTCTTT

D gene: NA
J gene: TRBJ2-1
V gene: TRBV27
clone size: NA
CDR3 protein: CASSLELVSYNEQFF
CDR3 DNA: TGTGCCAGCAGTTTAGAACTAGTCTCCTACAATGAGCAGTTCTTC

D gene: NA
J gene: TRBJ2-2
V gene: TRBV6-5
clone size: NA
CDR3 protein: CASSGSWVTGELFF
CDR3 DNA: TGTGCCAGCAGTGGGAGTTGGGTCACCGGGGAGCTGTTTTTT

D gene: NA
J gene: TRBJ1-2
V gene: TRBV6-1
clone size: NA
CDR3 protein: CASRPTDLDGYTF
CDR3 DNA: TGTGCCAGCAGGCCGACAGACTTAGATGGCTACACCTTC

D gene: NA
J gene: TRBJ1-1
V gene: TRBV6-2/TRBV6-3
clone size: few
CDR3 protein: CASSYPITGHTEAFF
CDR3 DNA: TGTGCCAGCAGTTACCCTATTACAGGTCACACTGAAGCTTTCTTT

D gene: TRBD1
J gene: TRBJ2-3
V gene: TRBV20-1
clone size: many
CDR3 protein: CSVAGTGGIIADTQYF
CDR3 DNA: TGCAGTGTCGCCGGAACAGGGGGAATTATAGCAGATACGCAGTATTTT

D gene: NA
J gene: TRBJ1-5
V gene: TRBV4-1
clone size: NA
CDR3 protein: CASSQDLSRNQPQHF
CDR3 DNA: TGCGCCAGCAGCCAAGATCTATCGAGGAATCAGCCCCAGCATTTT

D gene: NA
J gene: TRBJ2-7
V gene: TRBV12-3/TRBV12-4
clone size: NA
CDR3 protein: CASCGGVWWEQYF
CDR3 DNA: TGTGCCAGCTGTGGGGGCGTCTGGTGGGAGCAGTACTTC

D gene: NA
J gene: TRBJ1-4
V gene: TRBV6-5
clone size: few
CDR3 protein: CASSYYTGDNEKLFF
CDR3 DNA: TGTGCCAGCAGTTACTACACAGGTGATAATGAAAAACTGTTTTTT

D gene: NA
J gene: TRBJ1-2
V gene: TRBV28
clone size: few
CDR3 protein: CASSLGEGGLEYGYTF
CDR3 DNA: TGTGCCAGCAGTTTAGGGGAGGGGGGATTGGAGTATGGCTACACCTTC

D gene: NA
J gene: TRBJ2-6
V gene: TRBV6-2/TRBV6-3
clone size: NA
CDR3 protein: CASSPRGVDPGANVLTF
CDR3 DNA: TGTGCCAGCAGCCCCAGGGGTGTTGATCCTGGGGCCAACGTCCTGACTTTC

D gene: NA
J gene: TRBJ2-3
V gene: TRBV7-2
clone size: many
CDR3 protein: CASSLYRASTDTQYF
CDR3 DNA: TGTGCCAGCAGCCTCTATCGGGCCAGCACAGATACGCAGTATTTT

D gene: TRBD2
J gene: TRBJ2-3
V gene: TRBV6-6
clone size: NA
CDR3 protein: CASSYPAGTTDMQYF
CDR3 DNA: TGTGCCAGCAGTTACCCAGCGGGAACCACAGATATGCAGTATTTT

D gene: TRBD1
J gene: TRBJ1-4
V gene: TRBV7-2
clone size: many
CDR3 protein: CASSGQGAEEKLFF
CDR3 DNA: TGTGCCAGCAGCGGACAGGGGGCAGAGGAAAAACTGTTTTTT

D gene: NA
J gene: TRBJ1-1
V gene: TRBV6-2/TRBV6-3
clone size: few
CDR3 protein: CASSYMGRHTEAFF
CDR3 DNA: TGTGCCAGCAGTTATATGGGAAGACACACTGAAGCTTTCTTT

D gene: NA
J gene: TRBJ2-3
V gene: TRBV7-2
clone size: many
CDR3 protein: CAGSSQTDTQYF
CDR3 DNA: TGTGCCGGCAGCTCTCAGACAGATACGCAGTATTTT

D gene: TRBD2
J gene: TRBJ2-3
V gene: TRBV4-1
clone size: few
CDR3 protein: CASSPQGRGTFLRTDTQYF
CDR3 DNA: TGCGCCAGCAGTCCCCAAGGGCGGGGGACGTTCCTGCGCACAGATACGCAGTATTTT

D gene: TRBD1
J gene: TRBJ1-2
V gene: TRBV12-3/TRBV12-4
clone size: NA
CDR3 protein: CASSPGQGAFGYTF
CDR3 DNA: TGTGCCAGCAGCCCGGGACAGGGGGCGTTTGGCTACACCTTC

D gene: NA
J gene: TRBJ1-6
V gene: TRBV2
clone size: NA
CDR3 protein: CASTRRNSPLHF
CDR3 DNA: TGTGCCAGCACCAGGCGAAATTCACCCCTCCACTTT

D gene: NA
J gene: TRBJ1-3
V gene: TRBV2
clone size: few
CDR3 protein: CASSEAPNTIYF
CDR3 DNA: TGTGCCAGCAGTGAAGCGCCGAACACCATATATTTT

D gene: NA
J gene: TRBJ1-5
V gene: TRBV12-3/TRBV12-4
clone size: NA
CDR3 protein: CASRGRVNQPQHF
CDR3 DNA: TGTGCCAGCAGAGGCAGGGTGAATCAGCCCCAGCATTTT

D gene: NA
J gene: TRBJ1-6
V gene: TRBV7-6
clone size: once
CDR3 protein: CASSSTNISPLHF
CDR3 DNA: TGTGCCAGCAGCTCAACTAACATTTCACCCCTCCACTTT

D gene: TRBD2
J gene: TRBJ2-1
V gene: TRBV20-1
clone size: NA
CDR3 protein: CSARVFQSGSGNEQFF
CDR3 DNA: TGCAGTGCTAGAGTGTTTCAAAGCGGGAGTGGGAATGAGCAGTTCTTC

D gene: NA
J gene: TRBJ2-5
V gene: TRBV4-1
clone size: NA
CDR3 protein: CASSQGVLETQYF
CDR3 DNA: TGCGCCAGCAGCCAAGGGGTTCTAGAGACCCAGTACTTC

D gene: NA
J gene: TRBJ2-3
V gene: TRBV7-2
clone size: many
CDR3 protein: CASSLATDTQYF
CDR3 DNA: TGTGCCAGCAGCTTAGCGACAGATACGCAGTATTTT